This TCR beta chain originates from a study of OX40 agonist ivuxolimab in advanced cancers. At the level of the study: With a range of about 20 to 79, age averaged about 58 years, and about 80% were male.

Clones were read by immunoSEQ multiplex PCR, and TCRdb kept only the in-frame ones, dropping some. The sample has about 110,000 clones, 80% to 95% seen once. Germline CDR1 MDHEN, CDR2 SYDVKM. The V segment lost 5 bases and the J segment 9 bases; nucleotides outside the gene matches: 9. The CDR3 runs 14 residues. The TCR comes from an adult with an advanced solid tumor such as melanoma, head and neck, liver or kidney cancer. The chain uses TRBV28 and TRBJ1-5, with 8 positions matching TRBD1. The sample consisted of CD4+ or CD8+ T cells sorted from blood, taken in a trial of the OX40 agonist ivuxolimab. CDR3 loop: CASSVTGDIGPQHF. As DNA, the CDR3 is TGTGCCAGCAGTGTGACAGGGGATATCGGGCCCCAGCATTTT.